This TCR beta chain was identified in a study of blood T cell repertoires in COVID-19. Study context: Acute-phase and convalescent COVID-19 samples originated in the United States, Italy and Spain. Nucleic acid was either cDNA or gDNA, and it came from T cells, B-cell-depleted T cells, or PBMCs.

As processed by the authors: Scientists estimated how many nucleated cells there were by amplifying reference gene primers. TCRdb keeps only in-frame clones here, not all; method: immunoSEQ multiplex PCR. Clonal size and the V and J genes are those of that table, whereas D and trimming came from the DNA. Here the sample spans under 150,000 clones, 85% being singletons. The CDR3 is 13 residues long. CDR1 is GTSNPN, CDR2 SVGIG, per germline (reference sequence). Trimming removed 6 bases at V and 1 base at J, with 11 bases between. The sample taken for sequencing was peripheral blood. V gene TRBV30 combines with J gene TRBJ2-3, with a tentative D call TRBD2 (7 bases). This receptor was taken from a human donor in a cohort sampled during active COVID-19. CDR3 in DNA: TGTGCCTGCTGGGGGGGCGGCACAGATACGCAGTATTTT. As protein: CACWGGGTDTQYF.